The 5 T cell receptor beta chains presented below share a single source sample, sequenced in a study of radiation and T cells in renal cell carcinoma. TCRdb's table, derived via immunoSEQ multiplex PCR, lists solely in-frame clones and lacks some. The profile shows 60,000 or so clones, around 80% of them singletons. The sample's time point: blood 4 weeks post-SBRT, at nephrectomy. Treatment reported: 15 Gy SBRT to primary tumor, nephrectomy 4 weeks later. Specimen: blood, collected from a patient whose treatment included radiotherapy and nephrectomy. These receptors came from a man aged 60-69 years with renal cell carcinoma.

The chain links TRBV18 to TRBJ1-4, with D perhaps TRBD1 (5 bases). Germline V gives CDR1 KGHSH, CDR2 LQKENI. V lost 3 bases and J 8 bases, leaving 13 bases between the germline ends. This CDR3 has 14 amino acids. CDR3: CASSPGTSGEKLFF. The CDR3 nucleotides read TGTGCCAGCTCACCCGGGACCAGTGGGGAAAAACTGTTTTTT.

This clone was observed once. The CDR3 loop reads CASSSTLQGVTEAFF. In DNA form, the CDR3 reads TGTGCCAGCAGCTCAACCCTACAGGGGGTGACTGAAGCTTTCTTT. V and J are TRBV5-6 and TRBJ1-1, with 8 positions matching TRBD1. Germline trimming cut 3 bases from V and 5 bases from J; bases unmatched to any gene: 9. CDR3 size: 15 residues. The germline V gene has CDR1 SGHDT and CDR2 YYEEEE.

This chain links TRBV27 with TRBJ2-7; 8 bases agree with TRBD1. This CDR3 is 15 amino acids long. Looked up from germline, CDR1 is MNHEY and CDR2 is SMNVEV (reference sequence). The junction had 8 bases not matched to a gene; V was cut back by 6 bases and J by 1 base. This chain's CDR3 is CASRRHQGASYEQYV. CDR3 DNA sequence: TGTGCCAGCAGACGACACCAGGGGGCTTCCTACGAGCAGTACGTC.

V gene TRBV19 combines with J gene TRBJ2-1; D remains unclear. Germline V CDR1 and CDR2: LNHDA, SQIVND (reference sequence). The V end was cut by 1 base, the J end by 1 base, with 8 bases between. The CDR3 is made up of 15 amino acids. CDR3 residues: CASSIVVVSYNEQFF. The CDR3 DNA is TGTGCCAGTAGTATAGTCGTGGTGTCCTACAATGAGCAGTTCTTC.

The rearrangement joins TRBV11-2 to TRBJ2-7, with TRBD2 matching over 9 bases. Germline values: CDR1 SGHAT, CDR2 FQNNGV. This CDR3 is built from 15 residues. The J segment lost 4 bases and the V segment lost 6 bases, leaving 10 bases of the junction unmatched. CDR3 sequence: CASRGAGGGFYEQYF. In DNA form, the CDR3 reads TGTGCCAGCAGGGGAGCGGGGGGCGGTTTTTACGAGCAGTACTTC.